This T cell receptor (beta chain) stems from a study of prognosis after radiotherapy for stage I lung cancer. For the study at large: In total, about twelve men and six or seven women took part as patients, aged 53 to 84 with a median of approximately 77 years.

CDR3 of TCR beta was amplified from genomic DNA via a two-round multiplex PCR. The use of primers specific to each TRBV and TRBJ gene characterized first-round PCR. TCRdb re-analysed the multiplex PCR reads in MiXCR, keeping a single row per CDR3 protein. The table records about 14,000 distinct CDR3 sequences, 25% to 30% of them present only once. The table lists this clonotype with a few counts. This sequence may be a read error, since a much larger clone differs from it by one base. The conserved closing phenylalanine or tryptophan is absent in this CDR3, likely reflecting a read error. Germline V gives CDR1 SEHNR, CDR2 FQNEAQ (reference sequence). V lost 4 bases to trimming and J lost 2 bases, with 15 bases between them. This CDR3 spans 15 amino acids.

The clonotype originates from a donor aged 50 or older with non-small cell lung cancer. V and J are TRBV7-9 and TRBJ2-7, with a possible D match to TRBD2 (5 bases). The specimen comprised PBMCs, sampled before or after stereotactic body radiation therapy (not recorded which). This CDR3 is CASSSDTGSAYEQYL. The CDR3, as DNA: TGTGCCAGCAGCTCAGACACGGGGTCCGCCTACGAGCAGTACCTC.